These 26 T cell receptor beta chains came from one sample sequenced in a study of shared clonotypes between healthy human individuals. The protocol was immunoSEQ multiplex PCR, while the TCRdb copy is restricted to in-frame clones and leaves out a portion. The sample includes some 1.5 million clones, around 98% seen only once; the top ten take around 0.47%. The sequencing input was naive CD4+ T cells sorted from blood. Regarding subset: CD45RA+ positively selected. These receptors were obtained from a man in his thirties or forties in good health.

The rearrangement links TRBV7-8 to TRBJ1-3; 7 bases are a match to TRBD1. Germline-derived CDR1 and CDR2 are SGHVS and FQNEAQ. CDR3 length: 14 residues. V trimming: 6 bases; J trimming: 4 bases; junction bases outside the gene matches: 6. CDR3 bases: TGTGCCAGCAGTACAGGGGTTTCGGGAAACACCATATATTTT. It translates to CASSTGVSGNTIYF.

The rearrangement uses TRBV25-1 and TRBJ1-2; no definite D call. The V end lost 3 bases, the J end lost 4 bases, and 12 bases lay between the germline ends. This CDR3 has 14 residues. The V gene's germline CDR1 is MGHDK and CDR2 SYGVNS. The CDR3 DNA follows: TGTGCCAGCAGTGATCTCGGCACAGTCTATGGCTACACCTTC. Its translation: CASSDLGTVYGYTF.

CDR3 in DNA: TGTGCCAGCAGCTCAAAGCCGACTAGCTCCGATGAGCAGTTCTTC. This encodes CASSSKPTSSDEQFF. The chain links TRBV11-3 to TRBJ2-1, with 7 bases lining up with TRBD2. Per the germline V gene, CDR1 is SGHNT and CDR2 is YENEEA. Trimming at V came to 4 bases and at J to 8 bases, leaving 11 bases not matched to a gene. This CDR3 spans 15 amino acids.

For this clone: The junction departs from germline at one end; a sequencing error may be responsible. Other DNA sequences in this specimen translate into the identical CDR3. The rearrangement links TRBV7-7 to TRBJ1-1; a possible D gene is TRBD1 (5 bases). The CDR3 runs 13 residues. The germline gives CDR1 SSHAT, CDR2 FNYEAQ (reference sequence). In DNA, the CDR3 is TGTGCTAGCAGTTGGGGCCCGAACACTGAAGCTTTCTTT. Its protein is CASSWGPNTEAFF.

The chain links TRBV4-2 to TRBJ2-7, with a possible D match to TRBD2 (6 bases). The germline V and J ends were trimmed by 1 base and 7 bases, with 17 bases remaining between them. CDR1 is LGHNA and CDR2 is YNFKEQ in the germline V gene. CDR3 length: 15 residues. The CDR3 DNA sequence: TGTGCCAGCAGCCAAGTTTCCGGGAGTTGGGGAGAGCAGTACTTC. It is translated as CASSQVSGSWGEQYF.

The CDR3 DNA reads as TGCGCCAGCAAGCTGGCTTGGGTAGGAAGCTCTGGGGCCAACGTCCTGACTTTC. Translated: CASKLAWVGSSGANVLTF. The V gene is TRBV4-1, the J gene TRBJ2-6; D gene uncertain. V lost 7 bases to trimming and J lost 0 bases, with 19 bases between them. The CDR3 has 18 amino acids. The germline V gene has CDR1 MGHRA and CDR2 YSYEKL.

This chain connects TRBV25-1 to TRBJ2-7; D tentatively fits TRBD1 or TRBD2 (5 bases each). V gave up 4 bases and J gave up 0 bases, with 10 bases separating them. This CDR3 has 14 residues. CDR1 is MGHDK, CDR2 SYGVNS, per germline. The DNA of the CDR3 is TGTGCCAGCAGTGGCCTGGGGACCTCCTACGAGCAGTACTTC. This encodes CASSGLGTSYEQYF.

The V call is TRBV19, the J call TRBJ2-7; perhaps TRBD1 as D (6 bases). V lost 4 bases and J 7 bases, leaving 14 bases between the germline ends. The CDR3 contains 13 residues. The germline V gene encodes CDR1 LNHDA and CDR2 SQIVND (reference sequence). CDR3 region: CASSTDRRTEQYF. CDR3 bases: TGTGCCAGTAGTACTGACAGGCGCACGGAGCAGTACTTC.

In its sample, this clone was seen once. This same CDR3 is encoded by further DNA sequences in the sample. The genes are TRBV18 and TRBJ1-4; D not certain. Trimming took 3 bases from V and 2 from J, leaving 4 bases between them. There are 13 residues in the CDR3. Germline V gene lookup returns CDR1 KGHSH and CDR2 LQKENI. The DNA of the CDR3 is TGTGCCAGCTCACCGTCTACTAATGAAAAACTGTTTTTT. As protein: CASSPSTNEKLFF.

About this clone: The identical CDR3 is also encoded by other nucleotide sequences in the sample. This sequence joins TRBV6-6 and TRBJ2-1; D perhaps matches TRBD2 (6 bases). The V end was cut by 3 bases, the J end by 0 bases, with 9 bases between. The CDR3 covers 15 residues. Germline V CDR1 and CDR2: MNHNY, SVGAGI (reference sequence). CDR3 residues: CASSYGGTSYNEQFF. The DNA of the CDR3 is TGTGCCAGCAGTTATGGGGGGACCTCCTACAATGAGCAGTTCTTC.

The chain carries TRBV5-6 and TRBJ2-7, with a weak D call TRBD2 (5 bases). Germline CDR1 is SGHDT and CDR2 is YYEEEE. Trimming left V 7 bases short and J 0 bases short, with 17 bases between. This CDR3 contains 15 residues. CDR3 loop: CASSPWGSVSYEQYF. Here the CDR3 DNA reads TGTGCCAGCTCCCCATGGGGTAGCGTCTCCTACGAGCAGTACTTC.

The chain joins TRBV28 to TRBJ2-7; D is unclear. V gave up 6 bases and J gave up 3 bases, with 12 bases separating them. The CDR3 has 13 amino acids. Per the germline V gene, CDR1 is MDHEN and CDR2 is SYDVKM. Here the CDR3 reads CASRGKRYYEQYF. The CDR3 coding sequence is TGTGCCAGCAGGGGGAAAAGGTACTACGAGCAGTACTTC.

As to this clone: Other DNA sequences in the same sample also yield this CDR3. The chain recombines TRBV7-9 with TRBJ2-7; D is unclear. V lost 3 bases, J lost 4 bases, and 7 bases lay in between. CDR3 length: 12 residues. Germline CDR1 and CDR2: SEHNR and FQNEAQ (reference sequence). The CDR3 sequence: CASSFSSYEQYF. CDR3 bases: TGTGCCAGCAGCTTCAGCTCTTACGAGCAGTACTTC.

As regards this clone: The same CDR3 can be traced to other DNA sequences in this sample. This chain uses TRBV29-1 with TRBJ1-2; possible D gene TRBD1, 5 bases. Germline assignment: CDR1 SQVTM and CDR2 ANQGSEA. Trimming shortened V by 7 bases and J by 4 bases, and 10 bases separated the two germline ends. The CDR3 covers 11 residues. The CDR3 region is CSAGTAYGYTF. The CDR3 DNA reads TGCAGCGCAGGGACTGCCTATGGCTACACCTTC.

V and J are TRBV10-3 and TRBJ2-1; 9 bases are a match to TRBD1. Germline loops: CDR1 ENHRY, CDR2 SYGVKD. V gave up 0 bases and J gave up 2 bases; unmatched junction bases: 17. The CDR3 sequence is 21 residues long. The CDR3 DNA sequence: TGTGCCATCAGTGAGTCCATTGGGACAGGGCTGTTAGCGGCCGCCTACAATGAGCAGTTCTTC. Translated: CAISESIGTGLLAAAYNEQFF.

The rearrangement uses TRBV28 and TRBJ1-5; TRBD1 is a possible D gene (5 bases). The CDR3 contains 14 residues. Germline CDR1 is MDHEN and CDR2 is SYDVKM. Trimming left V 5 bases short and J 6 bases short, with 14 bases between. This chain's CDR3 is CASSGTEGSQPQHF. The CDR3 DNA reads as TGTGCCAGCAGTGGGACGGAGGGTAGTCAGCCCCAGCATTTT. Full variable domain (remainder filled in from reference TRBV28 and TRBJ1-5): DVKVTQSSRYLVKRTGEKVFLECVQDMDHENMFWYRQDPGLGLRLIYFSYDVKMKEKGDIPEGYSVSREKKERFSLILESASTNQTSMYLCASSGTEGSQPQHFGDGTRLSIL.

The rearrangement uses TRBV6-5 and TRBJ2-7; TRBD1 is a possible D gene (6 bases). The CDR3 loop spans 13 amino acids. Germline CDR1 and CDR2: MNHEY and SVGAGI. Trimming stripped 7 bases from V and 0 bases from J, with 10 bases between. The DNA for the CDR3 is TGTGCCAGCATCGGCAGGGGCTCCTACGAGCAGTACTTC. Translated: CASIGRGSYEQYF.

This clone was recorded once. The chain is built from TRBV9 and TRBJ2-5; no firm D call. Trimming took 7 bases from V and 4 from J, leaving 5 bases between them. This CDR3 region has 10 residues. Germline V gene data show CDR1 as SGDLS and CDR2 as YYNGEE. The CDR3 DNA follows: TGTGCCAGCGGCCTAGAGACCCAGTACTTC. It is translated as CASGLETQYF.

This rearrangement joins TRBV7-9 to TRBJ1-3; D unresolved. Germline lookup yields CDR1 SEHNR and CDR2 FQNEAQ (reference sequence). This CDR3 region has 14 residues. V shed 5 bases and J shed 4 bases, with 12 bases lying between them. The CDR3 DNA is TGTGCCAGCAGCCCCAGCCTCCTCGGAAACACCATATATTTT. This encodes CASSPSLLGNTIYF. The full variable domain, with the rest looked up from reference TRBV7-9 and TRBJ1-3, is DTGVSQNPRHKITKRGQNVTFRCDPISEHNRLYWYRQTLGQGPEFLTYFQNEAQLEKSRLLSDRFSAERPKGSFSTLEIQRTEQGDSAMYLCASSPSLLGNTIYFGEGSWLTVV.

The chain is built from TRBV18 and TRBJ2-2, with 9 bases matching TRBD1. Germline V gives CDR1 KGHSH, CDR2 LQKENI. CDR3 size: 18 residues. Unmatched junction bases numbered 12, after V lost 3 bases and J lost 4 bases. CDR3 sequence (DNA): TGTGCCAGCTCACCTTCGGCAGGGACAGGGATCCTCACCGGGGAGCTGTTTTTT. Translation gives CASSPSAGTGILTGELFF. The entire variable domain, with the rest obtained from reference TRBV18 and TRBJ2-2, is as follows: NAGVMQNPRHLVRRRGQEARLRCSPMKGHSHVYWYRQLPEEGLKFMVYLQKENIIDESGMPKERFSAEFPKEGPSILRIQQVVRGDSAAYFCASSPSAGTGILTGELFFGEGSRLTVL.

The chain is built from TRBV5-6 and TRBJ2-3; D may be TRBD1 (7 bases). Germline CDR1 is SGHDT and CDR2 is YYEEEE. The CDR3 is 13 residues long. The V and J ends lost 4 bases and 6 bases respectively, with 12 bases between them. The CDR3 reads CASSPEGADTQYF. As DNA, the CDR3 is TGTGCCAGCAGCCCGGAGGGGGCTGATACGCAGTATTTT.

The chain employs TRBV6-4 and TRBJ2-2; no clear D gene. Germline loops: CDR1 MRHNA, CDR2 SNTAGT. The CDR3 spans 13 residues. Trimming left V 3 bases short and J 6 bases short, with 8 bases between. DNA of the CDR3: TGTGCCAGCAGTGATTTAGTTGCCGGGGAGCTGTTTTTT. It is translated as CASSDLVAGELFF.

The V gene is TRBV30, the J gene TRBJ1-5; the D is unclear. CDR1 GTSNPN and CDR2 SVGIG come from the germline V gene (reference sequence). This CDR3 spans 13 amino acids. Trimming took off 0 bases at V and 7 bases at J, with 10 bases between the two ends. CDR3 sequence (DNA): TGTGCCTGGAGTGTAGGGATAGACCAGCCCCAGCATTTT. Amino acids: CAWSVGIDQPQHF.

The DNA for the CDR3 is TGTGCCATCAGTGTTAGGGAGCAAGAGACCCAGTACTTC. Translating gives CAISVREQETQYF. The chain combines TRBV10-3 with TRBJ2-5; D perhaps matches TRBD2 (5 bases). The germline CDR1 and CDR2 sequences are ENHRY and SYGVKD. V gave up 4 bases and J gave up 2 bases, with 8 bases separating them. CDR3 size: 13 residues.

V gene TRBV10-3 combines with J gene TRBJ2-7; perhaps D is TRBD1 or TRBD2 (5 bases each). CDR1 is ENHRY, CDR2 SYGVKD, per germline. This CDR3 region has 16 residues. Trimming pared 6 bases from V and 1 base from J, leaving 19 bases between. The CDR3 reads CAISDKRGRHSYEQYF. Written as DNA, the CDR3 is TGTGCCATCAGCGATAAGAGGGGACGGCATTCCTACGAGCAGTACTTC.

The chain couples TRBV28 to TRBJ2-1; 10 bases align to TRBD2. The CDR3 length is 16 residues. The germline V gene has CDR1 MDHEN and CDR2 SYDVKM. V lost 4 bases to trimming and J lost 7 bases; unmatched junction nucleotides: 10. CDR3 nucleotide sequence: TGTGCCAGCAGTTCCCCAGAAGGACTAGCGGTAAATGAGCAGTTCTTC. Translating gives CASSSPEGLAVNEQFF.